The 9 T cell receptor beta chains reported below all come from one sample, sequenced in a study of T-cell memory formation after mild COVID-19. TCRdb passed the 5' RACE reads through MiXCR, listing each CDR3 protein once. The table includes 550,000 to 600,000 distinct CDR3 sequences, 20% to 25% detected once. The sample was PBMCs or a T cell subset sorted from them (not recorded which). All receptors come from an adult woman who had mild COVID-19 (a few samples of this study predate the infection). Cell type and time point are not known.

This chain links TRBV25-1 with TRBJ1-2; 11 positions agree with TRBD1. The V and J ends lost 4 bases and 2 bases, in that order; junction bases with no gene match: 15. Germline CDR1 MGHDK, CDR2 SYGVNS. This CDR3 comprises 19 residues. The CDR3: CASSGLRTGGALKNYGYTF. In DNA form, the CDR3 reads TGTGCCAGCAGTGGACTCAGGACAGGGGGCGCCCTAAAGAACTATGGCTACACCTTC.

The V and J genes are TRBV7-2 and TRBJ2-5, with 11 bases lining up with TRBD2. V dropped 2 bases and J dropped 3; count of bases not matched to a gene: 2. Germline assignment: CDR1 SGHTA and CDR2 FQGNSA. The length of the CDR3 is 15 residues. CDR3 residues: CASSLYSGGEETQYF. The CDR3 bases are TGTGCCAGCAGCTTATATAGCGGGGGGGAAGAGACCCAGTACTTC.

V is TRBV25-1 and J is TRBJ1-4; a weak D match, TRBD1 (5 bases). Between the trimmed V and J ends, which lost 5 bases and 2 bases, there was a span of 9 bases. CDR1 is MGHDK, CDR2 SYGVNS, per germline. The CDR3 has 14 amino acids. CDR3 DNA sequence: TGTGCCAGCAGTACAGGAGGGACTAATGAAAAACTGTTTTTT. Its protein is CASSTGGTNEKLFF.

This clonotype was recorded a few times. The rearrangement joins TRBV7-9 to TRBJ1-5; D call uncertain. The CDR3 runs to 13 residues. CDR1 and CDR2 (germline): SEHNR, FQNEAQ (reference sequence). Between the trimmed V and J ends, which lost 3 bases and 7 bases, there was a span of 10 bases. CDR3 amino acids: CASSFVSEQPQHF. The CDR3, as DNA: TGTGCCAGCAGCTTTGTCTCGGAACAGCCCCAGCATTTT.

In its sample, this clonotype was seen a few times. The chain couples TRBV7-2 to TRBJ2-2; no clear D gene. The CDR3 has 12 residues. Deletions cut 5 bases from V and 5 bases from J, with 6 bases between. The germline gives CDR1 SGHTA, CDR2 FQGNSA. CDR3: CASSVRTGELFF. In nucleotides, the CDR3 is TGTGCCAGCAGCGTCCGGACCGGGGAGCTGTTTTTT.

As DNA, the CDR3 is TGTGCCAGCAGTCGACGTGGGAGGGGTGGAGATACGCAGTATTTT. Amino acid sequence: CASSRRGRGGDTQYF. The chain links TRBV12-3 or TRBV12-4 to TRBJ2-3; 7 bases map to TRBD2. This CDR3 contains 15 residues. V gave up 5 bases and J gave up 5 bases; unmatched junction bases: 10.

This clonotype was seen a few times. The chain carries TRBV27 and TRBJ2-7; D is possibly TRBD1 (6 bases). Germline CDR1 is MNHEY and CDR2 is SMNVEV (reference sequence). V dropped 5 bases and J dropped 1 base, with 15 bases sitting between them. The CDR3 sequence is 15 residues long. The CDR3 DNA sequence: TGTGCCAGCAGTACCAACAGGGTTGGGTCCTACGAGCAGTACTTC. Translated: CASSTNRVGSYEQYF.

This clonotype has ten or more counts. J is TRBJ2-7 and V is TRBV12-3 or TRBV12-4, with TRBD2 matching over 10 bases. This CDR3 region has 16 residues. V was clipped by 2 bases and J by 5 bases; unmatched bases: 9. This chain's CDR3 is CASSLRQAGGLDEQYF. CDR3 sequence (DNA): TGTGCCAGCAGTTTAAGGCAAGCGGGGGGGCTCGACGAGCAGTACTTC.

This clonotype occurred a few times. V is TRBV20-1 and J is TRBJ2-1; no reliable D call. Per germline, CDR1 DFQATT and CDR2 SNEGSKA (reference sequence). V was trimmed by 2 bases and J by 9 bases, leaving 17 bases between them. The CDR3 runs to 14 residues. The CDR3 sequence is CSARSGPNSGEQFF. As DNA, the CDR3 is TGCAGTGCTAGATCCGGCCCGAACTCCGGTGAGCAGTTCTTC.